The rows below give T cell receptor beta chains drawn from one sample of a study of T cell responses to AZD1222 COVID-19 vaccine. The method was immunoSEQ multiplex PCR; TCRdb's version includes in-frame clones alone and lacks a portion of them. The table shows about 120,000 clones, with 70% to 90% occurring only once. The source material was peripheral blood, sampled on day 0 of AZD1222 vaccination. Receptor source: an adult in good health. CDR3s include the opening cysteine and the closing phenylalanine or tryptophan. The order of the fields is CDR3 protein, CDR3 DNA, J gene, V gene, D gene, clone size. D genes are given only for firm matches. Not every row has a clone size; where given, it reads once, few, many or a size class.

CASSQGSTRETQYF,TGTGCCAGCAGCCAGGGATCGACGAGGGAGACCCAGTACTTC,TRBJ2-5,TRBV28,.,once
CASSYGIQGPGQPQHF,TGTGCCAGCAGTTACGGGATACAGGGGCCGGGGCAGCCCCAGCATTTT,TRBJ1-5,TRBV6-6,TRBD1,.
CASSNRPQRQGSSPLHF,TGTGCCAGCAGCAACAGGCCTCAAAGACAGGGTTCGTCACCCCTCCACTTT,TRBJ1-6,TRBV7-2,TRBD1,.
CASSQSPGVSYEQYF,TGCGCCAGCAGCCAATCGCCAGGAGTCTCCTACGAGCAGTACTTC,TRBJ2-7,TRBV4-3,.,.
CASSLPPDRGSRETQYF,TGTGCTAGCAGCCTCCCTCCGGACAGGGGAAGCAGAGAGACCCAGTACTTC,TRBJ2-5,TRBV7-7,TRBD1,.
CASSRTGGTTNSPLHF,TGCGCCAGCAGCCGTACAGGGGGCACGACTAATTCACCCCTCCACTTT,TRBJ1-6,TRBV5-1,TRBD1,.
CASDQGRGYGYTF,TGTGCCAGCGACCAGGGGCGAGGCTATGGCTACACCTTC,TRBJ1-2,TRBV28,.,few
CASSLVRGRNTEAFF,TGTGCCAGCAGTTTAGTCAGGGGAAGGAACACTGAAGCTTTCTTT,TRBJ1-1,TRBV28,.,few
CASSVGLAGSSTDTQYF,TGTGCCAGCAGCGTCGGGCTAGCGGGATCTAGCACAGATACGCAGTATTTT,TRBJ2-3,TRBV9,TRBD2,.
CASRSGLDTQYF,TGTGCCAGCAGGTCAGGGCTAGATACGCAGTATTTT,TRBJ2-3,TRBV2,.,.
CAWSGLPGALFGNTIYF,TGTGCCTGGAGTGGTCTGCCCGGGGCCCTCTTTGGAAACACCATATATTTT,TRBJ1-3,TRBV30,.,.
CASSPRTSSPDTQYF,TGTGCCAGCAGCCCTCGGACTAGTTCCCCAGATACGCAGTATTTT,TRBJ2-3,TRBV3-1/TRBV3-2,TRBD2,.
CASSLETLYQETQYF,TGTGCCAGCAGCTTAGAAACACTATACCAAGAGACCCAGTACTTC,TRBJ2-5,TRBV7-8,.,once
CASSPHGGNTEAFF,TGTGCCAGCAGCCCTCACGGGGGGAACACTGAAGCTTTCTTT,TRBJ1-1,TRBV5-6,.,.
CASGLEPLNQPQHF,TGTGCTAGTGGTTTGGAACCCCTCAATCAGCCCCAGCATTTT,TRBJ1-5,TRBV12-5,.,.
CASSRQVDRENEQYF,TGCGCCAGCAGCCGGCAAGTGGACAGGGAGAACGAGCAGTACTTC,TRBJ2-7,TRBV4-3,TRBD1,.